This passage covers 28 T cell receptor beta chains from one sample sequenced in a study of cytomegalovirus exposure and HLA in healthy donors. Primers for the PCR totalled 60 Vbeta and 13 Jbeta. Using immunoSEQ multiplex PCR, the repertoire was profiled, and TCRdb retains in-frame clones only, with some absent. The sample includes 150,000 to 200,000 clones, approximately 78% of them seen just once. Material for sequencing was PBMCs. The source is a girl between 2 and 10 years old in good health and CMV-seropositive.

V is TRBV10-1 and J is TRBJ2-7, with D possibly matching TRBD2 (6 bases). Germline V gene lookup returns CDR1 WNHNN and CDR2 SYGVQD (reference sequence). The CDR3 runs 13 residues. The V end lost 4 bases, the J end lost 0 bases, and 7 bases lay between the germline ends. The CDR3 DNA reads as TGCGCCAGCAGTGTCGGGGGCTCCTACGAGCAGTACTTC. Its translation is CASSVGGSYEQYF.

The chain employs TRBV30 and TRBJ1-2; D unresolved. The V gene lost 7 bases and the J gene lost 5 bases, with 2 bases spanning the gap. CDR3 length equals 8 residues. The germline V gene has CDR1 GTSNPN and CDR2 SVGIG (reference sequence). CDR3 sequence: CALYGYTF. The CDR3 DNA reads TGTGCCTTATATGGCTACACCTTC.

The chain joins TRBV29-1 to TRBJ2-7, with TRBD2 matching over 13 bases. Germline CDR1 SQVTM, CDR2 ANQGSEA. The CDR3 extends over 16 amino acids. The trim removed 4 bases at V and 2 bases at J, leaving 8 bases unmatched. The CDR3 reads CSVAGTSGTLAYEQYF. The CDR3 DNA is TGCAGCGTTGCCGGGACTAGCGGGACTTTAGCCTACGAGCAGTACTTC.

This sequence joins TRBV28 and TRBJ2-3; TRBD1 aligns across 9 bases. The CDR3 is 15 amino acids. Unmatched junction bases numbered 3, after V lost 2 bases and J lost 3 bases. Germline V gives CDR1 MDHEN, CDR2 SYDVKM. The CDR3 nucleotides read TGTGCCAGCAGTTTAACAGGGGGCTTAACAGATACGCAGTATTTT. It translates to CASSLTGGLTDTQYF.

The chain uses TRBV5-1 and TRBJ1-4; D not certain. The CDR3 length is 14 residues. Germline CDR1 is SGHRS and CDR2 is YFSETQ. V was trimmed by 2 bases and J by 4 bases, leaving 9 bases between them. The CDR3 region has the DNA TGCGCCAGCAGCTTTAGCTACATTAATGAAAAACTGTTTTTT. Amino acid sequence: CASSFSYINEKLFF.

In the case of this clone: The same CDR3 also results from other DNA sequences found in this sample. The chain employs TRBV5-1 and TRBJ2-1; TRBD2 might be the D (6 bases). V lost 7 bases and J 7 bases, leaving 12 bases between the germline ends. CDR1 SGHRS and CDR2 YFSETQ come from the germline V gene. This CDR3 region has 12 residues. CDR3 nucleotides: TGCGCCAGCTCCTTGGCGGGGAATGAGCAGTTCTTC. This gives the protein CASSLAGNEQFF.

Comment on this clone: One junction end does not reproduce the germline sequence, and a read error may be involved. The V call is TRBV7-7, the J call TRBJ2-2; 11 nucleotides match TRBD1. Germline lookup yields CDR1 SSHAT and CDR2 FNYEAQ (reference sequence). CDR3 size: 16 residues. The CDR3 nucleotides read TGTGCTAGCAGTTTAGGACAGGGGGCAAACACCGGGGAGCTGTTTTTT. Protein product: CASSLGQGANTGELFF.

The CDR3 coding sequence is TGTGCCAGCAGTTCGACAGGGTTAGGTCAGCCCCAGCATTTT. Translated, it gives CASSSTGLGQPQHF. The gene calls are TRBV28 and TRBJ1-5; 7 bases are shared with TRBD1. The CDR3 contains 14 residues. The germline V gene encodes CDR1 MDHEN and CDR2 SYDVKM. V was pared by 4 bases and J by 6 bases, with 6 bases of the junction left unmatched.

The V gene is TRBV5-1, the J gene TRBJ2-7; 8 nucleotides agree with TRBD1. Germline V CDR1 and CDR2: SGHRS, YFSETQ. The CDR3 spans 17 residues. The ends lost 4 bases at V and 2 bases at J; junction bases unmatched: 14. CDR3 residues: CASSTTAGGGTPYEQYF. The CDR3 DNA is TGCGCCAGCAGCACCACTGCAGGGGGCGGGACCCCCTACGAGCAGTACTTC.

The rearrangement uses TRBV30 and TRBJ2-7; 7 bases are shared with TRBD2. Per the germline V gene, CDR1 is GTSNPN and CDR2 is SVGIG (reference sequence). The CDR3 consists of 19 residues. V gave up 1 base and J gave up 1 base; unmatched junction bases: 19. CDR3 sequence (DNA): TGTGCCTGGAGTGGACTTGGCGGGAGACGACTGAGAGGGTCCTACGAGCAGTACTTC. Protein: CAWSGLGGRRLRGSYEQYF.

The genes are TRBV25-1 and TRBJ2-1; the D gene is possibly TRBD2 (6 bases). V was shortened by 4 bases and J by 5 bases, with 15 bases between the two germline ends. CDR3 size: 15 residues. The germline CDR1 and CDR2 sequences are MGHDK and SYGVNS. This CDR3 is CASSGPSANHNEQFF. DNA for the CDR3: TGTGCCAGCAGTGGGCCTAGCGCGAACCACAATGAGCAGTTCTTC.

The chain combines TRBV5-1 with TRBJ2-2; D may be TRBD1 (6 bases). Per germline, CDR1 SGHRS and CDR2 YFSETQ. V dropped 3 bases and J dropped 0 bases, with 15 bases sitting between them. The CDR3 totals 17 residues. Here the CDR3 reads CASSSGLRGTNTGELFF. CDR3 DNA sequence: TGCGCCAGCAGCTCGGGGCTCAGGGGAACGAACACCGGGGAGCTGTTTTTT.

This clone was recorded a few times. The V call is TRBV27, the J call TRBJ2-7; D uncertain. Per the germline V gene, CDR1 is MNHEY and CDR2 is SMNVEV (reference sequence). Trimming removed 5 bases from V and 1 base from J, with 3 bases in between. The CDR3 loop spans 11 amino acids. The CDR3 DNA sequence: TGTGCCAGCAGTCATTCCTACGAGCAGTACTTC. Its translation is CASSHSYEQYF.

In nucleotides, the CDR3 is TGTGCCAGCAGCTTAGGGGGTAGCGGGAACCCCTACGAGCAGTACTTC. Amino acids: CASSLGGSGNPYEQYF. V usage is TRBV7-9 and J usage is TRBJ2-7; 8 positions agree with TRBD2. The V gene end was trimmed by 1 base and the J gene end by 2 bases; junction bases not matched to a gene: 7. Per the germline V gene, CDR1 is SEHNR and CDR2 is FQNEAQ (reference sequence). The CDR3 consists of 16 residues.

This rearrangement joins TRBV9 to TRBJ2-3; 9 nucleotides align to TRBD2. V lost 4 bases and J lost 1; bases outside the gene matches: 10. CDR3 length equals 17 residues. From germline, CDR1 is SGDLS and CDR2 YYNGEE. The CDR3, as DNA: TGTGCCAGCAGCCCCGGGAGAGAGCGGGAGGGCACAGATACGCAGTATTTT. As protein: CASSPGREREGTDTQYF.

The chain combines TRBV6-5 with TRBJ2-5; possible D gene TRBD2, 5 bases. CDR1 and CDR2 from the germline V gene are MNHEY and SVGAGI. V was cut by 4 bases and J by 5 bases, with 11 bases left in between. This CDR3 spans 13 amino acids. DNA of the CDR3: TGTGCCAGCAGTTCCCCCGGGGAGGAGACCCAGTACTTC. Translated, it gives CASSSPGEETQYF.

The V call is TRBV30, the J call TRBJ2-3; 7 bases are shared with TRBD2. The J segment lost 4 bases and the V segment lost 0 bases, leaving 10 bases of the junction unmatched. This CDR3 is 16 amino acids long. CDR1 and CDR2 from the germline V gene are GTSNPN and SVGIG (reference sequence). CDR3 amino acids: CAWSVNGREFPDTQYF. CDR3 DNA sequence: TGTGCCTGGAGTGTAAACGGGCGGGAGTTTCCAGATACGCAGTATTTT.

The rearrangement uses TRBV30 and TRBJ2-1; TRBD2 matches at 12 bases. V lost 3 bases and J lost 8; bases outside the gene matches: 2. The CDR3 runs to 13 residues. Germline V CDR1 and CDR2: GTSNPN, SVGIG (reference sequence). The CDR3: CAWRTSGGYEQFF. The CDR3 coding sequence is TGTGCCTGGAGGACTAGCGGGGGCTATGAGCAGTTCTTC. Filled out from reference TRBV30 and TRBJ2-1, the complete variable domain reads SQTIHQWPATLVQPVGSPLSLECTVEGTSNPNLYWYRQAAGRGLQLLFYSVGIGQISSEVPQNLSASRPQDRQFILSSKKLLLSDSGFYLCAWRTSGGYEQFFGPGTRLTVL.

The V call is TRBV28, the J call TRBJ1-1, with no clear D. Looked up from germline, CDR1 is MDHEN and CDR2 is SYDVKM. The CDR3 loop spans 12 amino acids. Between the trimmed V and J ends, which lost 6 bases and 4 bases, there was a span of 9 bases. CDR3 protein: CASRAGGTEAFF. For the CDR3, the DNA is TGTGCCAGCAGGGCGGGAGGCACTGAAGCTTTCTTT.

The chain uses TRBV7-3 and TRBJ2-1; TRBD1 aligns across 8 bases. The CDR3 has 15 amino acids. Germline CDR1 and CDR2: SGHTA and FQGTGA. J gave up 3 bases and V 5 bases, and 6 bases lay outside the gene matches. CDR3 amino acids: CASSQGTGDYNEQFF. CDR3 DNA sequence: TGTGCCAGCAGCCAAGGGACAGGCGACTACAATGAGCAGTTCTTC.

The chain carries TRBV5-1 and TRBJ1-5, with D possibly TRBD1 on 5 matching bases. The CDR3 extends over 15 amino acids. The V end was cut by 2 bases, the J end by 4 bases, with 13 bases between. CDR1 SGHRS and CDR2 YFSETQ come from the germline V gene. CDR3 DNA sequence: TGCGCCAGCAGCTTAGGGAGGGGCCCTAATCAGCCCCAGCATTTT. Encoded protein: CASSLGRGPNQPQHF.

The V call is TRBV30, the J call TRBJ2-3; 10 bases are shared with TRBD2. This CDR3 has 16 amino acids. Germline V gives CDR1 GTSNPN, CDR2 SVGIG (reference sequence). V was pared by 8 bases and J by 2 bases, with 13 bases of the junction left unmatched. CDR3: CALSGTSALDTDTQYF. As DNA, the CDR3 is TGTGCCCTAAGCGGGACTAGCGCCCTCGACACAGATACGCAGTATTTT.

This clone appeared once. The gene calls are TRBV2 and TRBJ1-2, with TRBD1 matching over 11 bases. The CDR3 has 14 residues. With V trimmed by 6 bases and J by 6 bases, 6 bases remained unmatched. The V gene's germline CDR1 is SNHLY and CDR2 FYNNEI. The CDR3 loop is CASRSRTGGDGYTF. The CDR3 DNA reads TGTGCCAGCAGGTCGAGGACAGGGGGCGATGGCTACACCTTC. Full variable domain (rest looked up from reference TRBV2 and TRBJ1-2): EPEVTQTPSHQVTQMGQEVILRCVPISNHLYFYWYRQILGQKVEFLVSFYNNEISEKSEIFDDQFSVERPDGSNFTLKIRSTKLEDSAMYFCASRSRTGGDGYTFGSGTRLTVV.

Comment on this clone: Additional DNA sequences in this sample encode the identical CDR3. The CDR3 DNA follows: TGTGCCTACCAGTCGCCCACAGATACGCAGTATTTT. This translates into CAYQSPTDTQYF. V gene TRBV30 combines with J gene TRBJ2-3, with D unresolved. Trimming cost V 7 bases and J 2 bases, with 10 bases left between them. The CDR3 is 12 residues long. CDR1 is GTSNPN, CDR2 SVGIG, per germline (reference sequence). Drawing the rest from reference TRBV30 and TRBJ2-3, the complete variable domain is SQTIHQWPATLVQPVGSPLSLECTVEGTSNPNLYWYRQAAGRGLQLLFYSVGIGQISSEVPQNLSASRPQDRQFILSSKKLLLSDSGFYLCAYQSPTDTQYFGPGTRLTVL.

CDR3 in amino acids: CASSDRDGRETQYF. CDR3 DNA sequence: TGTGCCAGCAGTGACCGAGATGGGCGAGAGACCCAGTACTTC. The rearrangement uses TRBV25-1 and TRBJ2-5; no definite D call. The CDR3 spans 14 residues. Germline lookup yields CDR1 MGHDK and CDR2 SYGVNS. V lost 3 bases to trimming and J lost 4 bases, with 12 bases between them.

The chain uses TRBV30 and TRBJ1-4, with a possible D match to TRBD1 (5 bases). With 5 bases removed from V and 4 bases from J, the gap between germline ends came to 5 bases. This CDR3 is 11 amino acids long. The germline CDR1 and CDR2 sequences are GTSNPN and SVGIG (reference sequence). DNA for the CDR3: TGTGCCTGGCAGGGTAATGAAAAACTGTTTTTT. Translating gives CAWQGNEKLFF.

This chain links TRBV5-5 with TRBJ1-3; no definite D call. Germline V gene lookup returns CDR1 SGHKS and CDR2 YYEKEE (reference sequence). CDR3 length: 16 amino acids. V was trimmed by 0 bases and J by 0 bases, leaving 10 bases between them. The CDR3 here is CASSLDGPISGNTIYF. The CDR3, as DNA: TGTGCCAGCAGCTTGGATGGCCCAATCTCTGGAAACACCATATATTTT.

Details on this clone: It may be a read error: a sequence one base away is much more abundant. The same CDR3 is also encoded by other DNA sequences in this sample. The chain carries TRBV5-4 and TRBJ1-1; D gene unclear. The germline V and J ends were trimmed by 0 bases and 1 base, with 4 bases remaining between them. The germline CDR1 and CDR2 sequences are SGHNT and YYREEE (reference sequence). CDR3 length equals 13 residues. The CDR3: CASSLAGNTEAFF. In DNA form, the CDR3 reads TGTGCCAGCAGCTTGGCAGGGAACACTGAAGCTTTCTTT.